This T cell receptor beta chain was sequenced for a study of blood T cell repertoires in COVID-19. Overall study: From the United States, Italy and Spain came samples of acute and convalescent COVID-19. PBMCs, B-cell-depleted T cells, or T cells were the source of the cDNA or gDNA that made up the material.

In the original processing: Amplification of reference gene primers provided the estimated nucleated cell counts. The protocol was immunoSEQ multiplex PCR, while the TCRdb copy is restricted to in-frame clones and leaves out a portion. V and J calls plus clone size are reproduced from that table; the DNA served to infer D and trimming. In the table there are tens of thousands of clones, about nine tenths of which are singletons. The CDR3 extends over 15 amino acids. Germline CDR1 and CDR2: SGHTA and FQGTGA. Trimming took off 5 bases at V and 8 bases at J, with 19 bases between the two ends. This receptor was taken from a man aged 65-85 years with acute or convalescent COVID-19. The rearrangement links TRBV7-3 to TRBJ2-1; D may be TRBD1 (5 bases). The sequenced material came from peripheral blood. The CDR3 spells CASSKTGPEVDEQFF. The CDR3 DNA reads as TGTGCCAGCAGCAAAACAGGCCCCGAAGTGGATGAGCAGTTCTTC.